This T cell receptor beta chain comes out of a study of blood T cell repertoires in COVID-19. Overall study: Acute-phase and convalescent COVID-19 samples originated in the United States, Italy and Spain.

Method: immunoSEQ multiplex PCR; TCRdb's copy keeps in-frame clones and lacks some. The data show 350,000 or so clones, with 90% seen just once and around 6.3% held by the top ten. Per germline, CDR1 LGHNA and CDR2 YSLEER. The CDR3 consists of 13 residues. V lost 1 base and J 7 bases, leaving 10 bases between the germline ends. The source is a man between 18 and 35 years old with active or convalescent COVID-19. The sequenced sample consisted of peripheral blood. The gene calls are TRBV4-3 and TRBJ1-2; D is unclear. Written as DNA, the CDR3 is TGCGCCAGCAGCCAAGTAGTCCGATCTGGCTACACCTTC. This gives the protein CASSQVVRSGYTF.